These 18 T cell receptor beta chains were sequenced from one sample in a study of T cells after posttransplantation cyclophosphamide. Clones were sequenced by immunoSEQ multiplex PCR, and TCRdb holds only the in-frame ones, with some missing. The sample gives tens of thousands of clones, just over 90% of which show up once; roughly 2.9% is in the top ten. The sequencing input was PBMCs. Receptors were obtained from a woman in her 30s in good health and a related stem cell transplant donor.

This clone appeared a single time. This chain connects TRBV10-3 to TRBJ2-7; 7 bases align to TRBD1. J was trimmed by 7 bases and V by 4 bases; bases with no gene match: 10. Germline V lookup: CDR1 ENHRY, CDR2 SYGVKD. This CDR3 is built from 14 residues. The CDR3 nucleotides read TGTGCCATCAGTGTATCGGCAGGGGGTGGGGAGCAGTACTTC. Its translation: CAISVSAGGGEQYF.

V usage is TRBV2 and J usage is TRBJ1-2, with a possible D match to TRBD1 (5 bases). Germline CDR1 reads SNHLY; CDR2 reads FYNNEI. V lost 5 bases, J lost 8 bases, and 24 bases lay in between. This CDR3 has 16 amino acids. The CDR3 sequence is CASSSLGTDSFRGYTF. The CDR3 region has the DNA TGTGCCAGCAGTAGTCTCGGGACGGACTCGTTTCGGGGCTACACCTTC.

This clone was found once. The chain carries TRBV2 and TRBJ1-2; no firm D call. Germline V gives CDR1 SNHLY, CDR2 FYNNEI. CDR3 size: 15 residues. V was trimmed by 0 bases and J by 0 bases, leaving 8 bases between them. The CDR3 coding sequence is TGTGCCAGCAGTGAAGCCGGGTTAGCTAACTATGGCTACACCTTC. It encodes CASSEAGLANYGYTF.

This chain links TRBV28 with TRBJ2-3; D possibly matches TRBD1 or TRBD2 (5 bases each). With 1 base removed from V and 10 bases from J, the gap between germline ends came to 12 bases. CDR1 and CDR2 (germline): MDHEN, SYDVKM. The CDR3 loop spans 13 amino acids. CDR3 nucleotide sequence: TGTGCCAGCAGTTTATTTCGGGGCGGCGCGCAGTATTTT. Translated: CASSLFRGGAQYF.

The chain recombines TRBV30 with TRBJ1-4, with unresolved D. Trimming stripped 1 base from V and 13 bases from J, with 16 bases between. The CDR3 consists of 13 residues. From germline, CDR1 is GTSNPN and CDR2 SVGIG (reference sequence). Here the CDR3 DNA reads TGTGCCTGGAGTGGTCGGCGGGGTCTAGGACTGTTTTTT. This sequence encodes CAWSGRRGLGLFF.

This chain joins TRBV6-1 and TRBJ2-7; no firm D call. This CDR3 is built from 12 residues. The V end lost 7 bases, the J end lost 1 base, and 8 bases lay between the germline ends. Germline CDR1 is MNHNS and CDR2 is SASEGT. DNA for the CDR3: TGTGCCAGCAAGACAATGTCCTACGAGCAGTACTTC. It encodes CASKTMSYEQYF.

The chain has TRBV29-1 and TRBJ2-1; TRBD1 is a possible D gene (6 bases). Trimming left V 7 bases short and J 6 bases short, with 16 bases between. The CDR3 covers 13 residues. Germline V gene data show CDR1 as SQVTM and CDR2 as ANQGSEA. In DNA, the CDR3 is TGCAGCGCCTATAACACAGGGCCCAATGAGCAGTTCTTC. It codes for CSAYNTGPNEQFF.

The V gene is TRBV19, the J gene TRBJ2-3, with 7 positions matching TRBD1. There are 14 residues in the CDR3. Per germline, CDR1 LNHDA and CDR2 SQIVND (reference sequence). J was trimmed by 4 bases and V by 6 bases; bases with no gene match: 7. This chain's CDR3 is CASRRQGEADTQYF. The DNA for the CDR3 is TGTGCCAGTAGACGACAGGGTGAGGCAGATACGCAGTATTTT.

The chain links TRBV5-6 to TRBJ1-2; D possibly corresponds to TRBD1 (5 bases). This CDR3 contains 12 residues. V lost 5 bases and J 8 bases, leaving 13 bases between the germline ends. The germline gives CDR1 SGHDT, CDR2 YYEEEE. CDR3 coding DNA: TGTGCCAGCAGTTACACGGGGGGAGGCTACACCTTC. Its translation: CASSYTGGGYTF.

This chain joins TRBV7-9 and TRBJ2-7, with no clear D. Germline V gene sequence: CDR1 SEHNR, CDR2 FQNEAQ (reference sequence). The germline V and J ends were trimmed by 5 bases and 3 bases, with 14 bases remaining between them. The CDR3 spans 14 residues. This CDR3 is CASSPRGRIYEQYF. The CDR3 coding sequence is TGTGCCAGCAGCCCGAGAGGACGGATCTACGAGCAGTACTTC.

V gene TRBV4-3 combines with J gene TRBJ1-2; tentative D call: TRBD1 (6 bases). V was cut by 4 bases and J by 5 bases, with 17 bases left in between. Germline values: CDR1 LGHNA, CDR2 YSLEER. This CDR3 contains 15 residues. This chain's CDR3 is CASSRADSDWYGYTF. The CDR3 nucleotides are TGCGCCAGCAGCCGAGCGGACAGCGATTGGTATGGCTACACCTTC.

DNA of the CDR3: TGTGCCAGCAGTCCGGGACAGGGATACGGCTACACCTTC. Translating it yields CASSPGQGYGYTF. The V gene is TRBV27, the J gene TRBJ1-2, with 9 bases aligning to TRBD1. The CDR3 contains 13 residues. V gave up 5 bases and J gave up 8 bases; unmatched junction bases: 6. Germline loops: CDR1 MNHEY, CDR2 SMNVEV (reference sequence).

A remark on this clone: Relative to the germline gene, one junction end is altered; a read error may explain this. This chain connects TRBV10-3 to TRBJ2-5; 7 positions match TRBD1. Germline CDR1 ENHRY, CDR2 SYGVKD. CDR3 length: 14 amino acids. The CDR3 nucleotides are TGTGCCATCAGTAATACAGGGGTACAAGAGACCCAGCACTTC. Amino acids: CAISNTGVQETQHF.

This chain joins TRBV9 and TRBJ2-5; 9 bases agree with TRBD2. This CDR3 has 14 residues. Germline V gene lookup returns CDR1 SGDLS and CDR2 YYNGEE. Losses at the gene ends were 0 bases for V and 5 bases for J; bases not matched to a gene: 2. The CDR3 protein is CASSVEGLAETQYF. The DNA of the CDR3 is TGTGCCAGCAGCGTAGAGGGACTAGCCGAGACCCAGTACTTC.

The chain carries TRBV28 and TRBJ1-4, with a tentative D call TRBD1 (5 bases). Germline values: CDR1 MDHEN, CDR2 SYDVKM. The CDR3 length is 15 residues. V gave up 6 bases and J gave up 4 bases, with 15 bases separating them. As DNA, the CDR3 is TGTGCCAGCAGCACCGCGGGGGGGGGTAATGAAAAACTGTTTTTT. This gives the protein CASSTAGGGNEKLFF.

CDR3 sequence: CASSYSDLQETQYF. The DNA for the CDR3 is TGTGCCAGCAGTTACTCGGACCTGCAAGAGACCCAGTACTTC. The rearrangement joins TRBV6-5 to TRBJ2-5; D unclear. Germline CDR1 and CDR2: MNHEY and SVGAGI. CDR3 length: 14 residues. V was shortened by 0 bases and J by 2 bases, with 7 bases between the two germline ends.

The chain uses TRBV18 and TRBJ2-5, with 11 nucleotides matching TRBD1. The CDR3 sequence is 15 residues long. V shed 5 bases, J shed 4 bases, and the junction held 6 bases outside the gene matches. Germline lookup yields CDR1 KGHSH and CDR2 LQKENI. The CDR3 loop is CASSSDRGLGETQYF. DNA of the CDR3: TGTGCCAGCTCATCGGACAGGGGGCTCGGAGAGACCCAGTACTTC.

J is TRBJ2-7 and V is TRBV6-5, with 8 bases that match TRBD1. With 4 bases clipped from V and 2 bases from J, the junction kept 7 bases outside the gene matches. CDR1 is MNHEY and CDR2 is SVGAGI in the germline V gene. The CDR3 runs to 15 residues. The CDR3 region has the DNA TGTGCCAGCAGTTTGCTTGGGACAGGAACCTACGAGCAGTACTTC. It is translated as CASSLLGTGTYEQYF.